Below, 31 T cell receptor beta chains from the same sample are listed, as sequenced in a study of beta chain features in type 1 diabetes. Regarding the study as a whole: TCRB CDR3s were moderately but significantly shorter in Type 1 diabetes patients in all four CD4+ subsets.

Expressed TCRB transcripts were sequenced because the isolated RNA had all been reverse transcribed beforehand. Method: immunoSEQ multiplex PCR; TCRdb's copy keeps in-frame clones and lacks some. Among roughly 50,000 clones listed, under 50% were seen once. No antigen has been identified for these receptors. Material for sequencing was Tregs from blood. These receptors originate from a man aged 25 to 45 with type 1 diabetes.

The rearrangement joins TRBV27 to TRBJ2-7, with 7 bases aligning to TRBD2. Germline loops: CDR1 MNHEY, CDR2 SMNVEV (reference sequence). V was pared by 7 bases and J by 1 base, with 10 bases of the junction left unmatched. CDR3 length: 15 amino acids. This CDR3 is CASTISGIGSYEQYF. As DNA, the CDR3 is TGTGCCAGCACTATCAGCGGGATAGGGTCCTACGAGCAGTACTTC.

DNA for the CDR3: TGCGCCAGCAGCTCACCGGGACAGGGGTTTGGGGCCAACGTCCTGACTTTC. Amino acid sequence: CASSSPGQGFGANVLTF. J is TRBJ2-6 and V is TRBV5-1; the match to TRBD1 covers 10 bases. Germline loops: CDR1 SGHRS, CDR2 YFSETQ. The CDR3 loop spans 17 amino acids. The ends lost 3 bases at V and 3 bases at J; junction bases unmatched: 6. Supplemented by reference TRBV5-1 and TRBJ2-6, the full variable domain reads KAGVTQTPRYLIKTRGQQVTLSCSPISGHRSVSWYQQTPGQGLQFLFEYFSETQRNKGNFPGRFSGRQFSNSRSEMNVSTLELGDSALYLCASSSPGQGFGANVLTFGAGSRLTVL.

In this sample, this clone turned up a few times. The rearrangement joins TRBV5-1 to TRBJ2-1, with TRBD2 identical over 14 bases. This CDR3 comprises 16 residues. Germline trimming cut 7 bases from V and 7 bases from J; bases unmatched to any gene: 10. Germline V gives CDR1 SGHRS, CDR2 YFSETQ. The CDR3 reads CASSRGLAGVINEQFF. In DNA form, the CDR3 reads TGCGCCAGCTCTAGGGGACTAGCGGGAGTTATAAATGAGCAGTTCTTC.

The chain has TRBV11-2 and TRBJ2-5, with D perhaps TRBD1 (6 bases). The CDR3 runs to 13 residues. Per the germline V gene, CDR1 is SGHAT and CDR2 is FQNNGV. Trimming took 5 bases from V and 9 from J, leaving 16 bases between them. This CDR3 is CASSPPTGISQYF. The CDR3 coding sequence is TGTGCCAGCAGCCCGCCTACAGGGATCTCCCAGTACTTC.

This clone was found once. The rearrangement joins TRBV11-2 to TRBJ1-2, with D hard to call. The CDR3 runs to 16 residues. CDR1 and CDR2 (germline): SGHAT, FQNNGV. Trimming took 1 base from V and 4 from J, leaving 16 bases between them. Written as DNA, the CDR3 is TGTGCCAGCAGCTTAGGTTTACGAGGGAACACCTATGGCTACACCTTC. Amino acid sequence: CASSLGLRGNTYGYTF.

The V and J genes are TRBV7-8 and TRBJ1-2; D gene uncertain. Germline V CDR1 and CDR2: SGHVS, FQNEAQ. The CDR3 contains 15 residues. The V gene lost 2 bases and the J gene lost 0 bases, with 10 bases spanning the gap. CDR3 region: CASSLWAEANYGYTF. The CDR3 DNA reads as TGTGCCAGCAGCTTATGGGCAGAAGCTAACTATGGCTACACCTTC.

This chain uses TRBV11-1 with TRBJ2-5, with 10 bases that match TRBD2. The length of the CDR3 is 15 residues. V lost 1 base, J lost 3 bases, and 2 bases stayed unmatched. Germline lookup yields CDR1 SGHAT and CDR2 FQDESV (reference sequence). Here the CDR3 DNA reads TGTGCCAGCAGCTTAGGTCTAGCGGGAGAAGAGACCCAGTACTTC. Translation: CASSLGLAGEETQYF.

The gene calls are TRBV27 and TRBJ2-6, with D maybe TRBD1 (5 bases). CDR3 length equals 16 residues. Per germline, CDR1 MNHEY and CDR2 SMNVEV (reference sequence). Between the trimmed V and J ends, which lost 7 bases and 0 bases, there was a span of 13 bases. The DNA of the CDR3 is TGTGCCAGCAAAACAGGTGATCTCTCTGGGGCCAACGTCCTGACTTTC. Protein sequence: CASKTGDLSGANVLTF.

This chain links TRBV28 with TRBJ2-5, with 7 bases fitting TRBD2. With V trimmed by 0 bases and J by 6 bases, 7 bases remained unmatched. The V gene's germline CDR1 is MDHEN and CDR2 SYDVKM. The CDR3 contains 15 residues. The CDR3 protein is CASSLWGGPAKTQYF. DNA of the CDR3: TGTGCCAGCAGTTTATGGGGAGGGCCCGCGAAGACCCAGTACTTC. Filled out from reference TRBV28 and TRBJ2-5, the complete variable domain reads DVKVTQSSRYLVKRTGEKVFLECVQDMDHENMFWYRQDPGLGLRLIYFSYDVKMKEKGDIPEGYSVSREKKERFSLILESASTNQTSMYLCASSLWGGPAKTQYFGPGTRLLVL.

The genes are TRBV30 and TRBJ1-4, with 10 bases matching TRBD1. Trimming took 4 bases from V and 7 from J; bases not matched to a gene: 9. Germline CDR1 reads GTSNPN; CDR2 reads SVGIG (reference sequence). The CDR3 has 15 residues. The CDR3 loop is CAWTAGDRGGEKLFF. In DNA form, the CDR3 reads TGTGCCTGGACCGCCGGGGACAGGGGAGGTGAAAAACTGTTTTTT.

The CDR3 is CASSFQGLAGLSYEQYF. CDR3 DNA: TGTGCCAGCAGTTTTCAAGGACTAGCGGGTCTCTCCTACGAGCAGTACTTC. The rearrangement uses TRBV27 and TRBJ2-5; 11 bases map to TRBD2. The last part of the DNA fits TRBJ2-7 better; the J call may be wrong. The length of the CDR3 is 17 residues. The germline CDR1 and CDR2 sequences are MNHEY and SMNVEV (reference sequence).

The V call is TRBV18, the J call TRBJ2-7; D ambiguous. The germline CDR1 and CDR2 sequences are KGHSH and LQKENI. The CDR3 runs 13 residues. Between the trimmed V and J ends, which lost 3 bases and 6 bases, there was a span of 12 bases. The CDR3 DNA reads TGTGCCAGCTCACCTACTGCGAGCTCCGAGCAGTACTTC. Translating gives CASSPTASSEQYF. The full variable domain, in which reference TRBV18 and TRBJ2-7 provide the parts outside the CDR3, is NAGVMQNPRHLVRRRGQEARLRCSPMKGHSHVYWYRQLPEEGLKFMVYLQKENIIDESGMPKERFSAEFPKEGPSILRIQQVVRGDSAAYFCASSPTASSEQYFGPGTRLTVT.

This clone appeared a few times. The CDR3 coding sequence is TGCGCCAGCAGCTTCGGTGGCTATTCGGGGAGCAATGAGCAGTTCTTC. Protein product: CASSFGGYSGSNEQFF. This chain connects TRBV5-1 to TRBJ2-1; TRBD2 might be the D (5 bases). Trimming took 2 bases from V and 6 from J, leaving 18 bases between them. The CDR3 extends over 16 amino acids. Per the germline V gene, CDR1 is SGHRS and CDR2 is YFSETQ. The full variable domain, in which reference TRBV5-1 and TRBJ2-1 provide the parts outside the CDR3, is KAGVTQTPRYLIKTRGQQVTLSCSPISGHRSVSWYQQTPGQGLQFLFEYFSETQRNKGNFPGRFSGRQFSNSRSEMNVSTLELGDSALYLCASSFGGYSGSNEQFFGPGTRLTVL.

DNA of the CDR3: TGCGCCAGCAGTCAATGGGGACAGGGCCAAGAGACCCAGTACTTC. It specifies CASSQWGQGQETQYF. This chain connects TRBV23-1 to TRBJ2-5; 9 bases are a match to TRBD1. TRBV23-1 is assigned to the ORF class and has an uncertain function. Trimming at V came to 1 base and at J to 1 base, leaving 1 base not matched to a gene. The CDR3 is made up of 15 amino acids.

This clone occurred a few times. This sequence joins TRBV18 and TRBJ2-7; a possible D gene is TRBD1 (5 bases). V gave up 1 base and J gave up 2 bases, with 15 bases separating them. Germline CDR1 is KGHSH and CDR2 is LQKENI. This CDR3 has 16 residues. CDR3 in amino acids: CASSPLARAATYEQYF. CDR3 in DNA: TGTGCCAGCTCACCACTGGCCAGGGCCGCAACCTACGAGCAGTACTTC.

V is TRBV2 and J is TRBJ2-5; TRBD2 matches 11 bases. This CDR3 region has 16 residues. In germline, CDR1 is SNHLY, CDR2 FYNNEI. Trimming removed 1 base from V and 5 bases from J; junction bases left unmatched: 6. The CDR3 is CASSEVSGRAYETQYF. CDR3 sequence (DNA): TGTGCCAGCAGTGAAGTTAGCGGGAGGGCCTATGAGACCCAGTACTTC.

This rearrangement joins TRBV5-1 to TRBJ2-1; weak D call: TRBD2 (6 bases). V dropped 3 bases and J dropped 8 bases, with 15 bases sitting between them. The CDR3 extends over 14 amino acids. Germline CDR1 reads SGHRS; CDR2 reads YFSETQ. The CDR3 protein is CASSSRGWGDEQFF. The CDR3 DNA sequence: TGCGCCAGCAGCTCGCGGGGCTGGGGCGATGAGCAGTTCTTC.

The J gene is TRBJ1-2, the V gene TRBV6-1; D is undetermined. Per germline, CDR1 MNHNS and CDR2 SASEGT. V lost 5 bases and J 4 bases, leaving 14 bases between the germline ends. The CDR3 runs to 14 residues. The DNA of the CDR3 is TGTGCCAGCAGTCACATGGAGGGCGCCTATGGCTACACCTTC. Amino acid sequence: CASSHMEGAYGYTF.

The chain recombines TRBV28 with TRBJ1-6; D possibly corresponds to TRBD1 (5 bases). V was shortened by 6 bases and J by 4 bases, with 10 bases between the two germline ends. The CDR3 length is 14 residues. Germline assignment: CDR1 MDHEN and CDR2 SYDVKM. The DNA for the CDR3 is TGTGCCAGCAGCGCAGGGAATTATAATTCACCCCTCCACTTT. The encoded protein is CASSAGNYNSPLHF.

CDR3 nucleotide sequence: TGTGCCAGCAGTCCTAGAAAGGGACTAGCGACAACGAACCCCTACGAGCAGTACTTC. This translates into CASSPRKGLATTNPYEQYF. The J gene is TRBJ2-7, the V gene TRBV27; 10 positions agree with TRBD2. The CDR3 is 19 residues long. Germline V gene data show CDR1 as MNHEY and CDR2 as SMNVEV (reference sequence). The V segment lost 5 bases and the J segment 2 bases; nucleotides outside the gene matches: 18.

A few counts support this clone. The gene calls are TRBV7-2 and TRBJ2-1; D is undetermined. Germline CDR1 reads SGHTA; CDR2 reads FQGNSA. Trimming removed 0 bases at V and 6 bases at J, with 6 bases between. The CDR3 spans 13 residues. The CDR3 nucleotides are TGTGCCAGCAGCTTAGCCCGTTTCAATGAGCAGTTCTTC. Translating gives CASSLARFNEQFF.

This chain links TRBV5-1 with TRBJ2-2; perhaps TRBD2 as D (5 bases). Deletions cut 4 bases from V and 6 bases from J, with 16 bases between. The CDR3 sequence is 15 residues long. CDR1 is SGHRS and CDR2 is YFSETQ in the germline V gene. CDR3: CASSPGELRSGELFF. The DNA of the CDR3 is TGCGCCAGCAGCCCCGGGGAACTGAGGTCCGGGGAGCTGTTTTTT.

Worth noting for this clone: The sample carries other DNA sequences with the same CDR3. The chain employs TRBV6-1 and TRBJ2-4, with 9 bases lining up with TRBD2. The trim removed 2 bases at V and 10 bases at J, leaving 12 bases unmatched. Looked up from germline, CDR1 is MNHNS and CDR2 is SASEGT. The length of the CDR3 is 16 residues. CDR3 amino acids: CASSEMALAGVEIQYF. In DNA, the CDR3 is TGTGCCAGCAGTGAAATGGCCTTAGCGGGAGTTGAGATTCAGTACTTC.

This clone has more than one count but fewer than ten. The chain combines TRBV30 with TRBJ1-2; weak D call: TRBD1 (5 bases). CDR1 and CDR2 from the germline V gene are GTSNPN and SVGIG (reference sequence). The CDR3 runs to 14 residues. Trimming cost V 7 bases and J 0 bases, with 15 bases left between them. Here the CDR3 DNA reads TGTGCCTTCCCAGGGAGGACCCCTAACTATGGCTACACCTTC. Protein sequence: CAFPGRTPNYGYTF.

The chain couples TRBV6-1 to TRBJ2-3; 13 nucleotides agree with TRBD2. V shed 3 bases and J 5 bases; nucleotides not matched to a gene: 5. This CDR3 is built from 16 residues. The germline CDR1 and CDR2 sequences are MNHNS and SASEGT. The CDR3 DNA reads TGTGCCAGCAGTGATCCCGGGACTAGCGGGAAAGATACGCAGTATTTT. Protein product: CASSDPGTSGKDTQYF.

V gene TRBV11-2 combines with J gene TRBJ2-5; 9 nucleotides match TRBD2. The germline CDR1 and CDR2 sequences are SGHAT and FQNNGV. V lost 5 bases to trimming and J lost 10 bases; unmatched junction nucleotides: 17. This CDR3 region has 16 residues. CDR3 region: CASSLTSGTQVWDQYF. For the CDR3, the DNA is TGTGCCAGCAGCCTGACTAGCGGAACCCAAGTATGGGACCAGTACTTC. The full variable domain, its missing parts supplied by reference TRBV11-2 and TRBJ2-5, is EAGVAQSPRYKIIEKRQSVAFWCNPISGHATLYWYQQILGQGPKLLIQFQNNGVVDDSQLPKDRFSAERLKGVDSTLKIQPAKLEDSAVYLCASSLTSGTQVWDQYFGPGTRLLVL.

The CDR3 nucleotides read TGTGCCTGGAGTGTGGGACAGCATGGGGAGCAGTACTTC. Protein sequence: CAWSVGQHGEQYF. The J gene is TRBJ2-7, the V gene TRBV30; TRBD1 matches 7 bases. CDR1 is GTSNPN and CDR2 is SVGIG in the germline V gene (reference sequence). The J segment lost 7 bases and the V segment lost 0 bases, leaving 6 bases of the junction unmatched. The CDR3 has 13 residues.

This clone has more than one count but fewer than ten. The chain recombines TRBV18 with TRBJ1-1; no clear D gene. CDR3 size: 14 residues. Germline CDR1 KGHSH, CDR2 LQKENI. V was trimmed by 3 bases and J by 1 base, leaving 9 bases between them. Here the CDR3 DNA reads TGTGCCAGCTCACCTTTCCGGGAGAACACTGAAGCTTTCTTT. Its translation is CASSPFRENTEAFF.

The chain has TRBV5-1 and TRBJ2-1; 7 bases map to TRBD2. Per germline, CDR1 SGHRS and CDR2 YFSETQ. The CDR3 length is 13 residues. The trim removed 4 bases at V and 6 bases at J, leaving 4 bases unmatched. DNA for the CDR3: TGCGCCAGCAGCGAACTAGCGAGCAATGAGCAGTTCTTC. It encodes CASSELASNEQFF.

The J gene is TRBJ2-5, the V gene TRBV9; D is possibly TRBD1 (6 bases). Germline V gene sequence: CDR1 SGDLS, CDR2 YYNGEE. Trimming pared 3 bases from V and 4 bases from J, leaving 16 bases between. The CDR3 runs to 15 residues. The CDR3 DNA sequence: TGTGCCAGCAGCGCCCGAGGACAGAGTACAGAGACCCAGTACTTC. Encoded protein: CASSARGQSTETQYF.

The chain links TRBV15 to TRBJ2-2; the D is unclear. The CDR3 is 16 amino acids. Germline CDR1 LNHNV, CDR2 YYDKDF (reference sequence). V was cut by 0 bases and J by 0 bases, with 8 bases left in between. CDR3 DNA: TGTGCCACCAGCAGAGATCTACCCCCGAACACCGGGGAGCTGTTTTTT. Translated, it gives CATSRDLPPNTGELFF.